The TCR beta chain described here comes from a study of T cell repertoires in cytomegalovirus infection. Trimming left V 5 bases short and J 5 bases short, with 18 bases between. Germline lookup yields CDR1 SGHTA and CDR2 FQGNSA. The CDR3 covers 15 residues. TCRdb independently ran MiXCR on the reads; one entry per CDR3 protein. The sample lists hundreds of thousands of distinct CDR3 sequences, around 35% occurring once. This clonotype was counted at least ten times. Its target is unknown. The sequence came from a human donor in good health (CMV status not recorded). Some clones in this sample may be carry-over from other donors' samples. This rearrangement joins TRBV7-2 to TRBJ2-5, with D possibly TRBD2 on 6 matching bases. The sequenced sample was cultured PBMCs, obtained from culture after CMV antigen stimulation. CDR3 bases: TGTGCCAGCAGCCCTACCTTTGCGGGGCCCGAGACCCAGTACTTC. Translating it yields CASSPTFAGPETQYF.